This TCR beta chain was sequenced during a study of T-cell memory formation after mild COVID-19. Whole-study context: Clusters of TCRs were largely donor specific.

The CDR3 consists of 14 residues. Germline-derived CDR1 and CDR2 are SEHNR and FQNEAQ (reference sequence). Between the trimmed V and J ends, which lost 11 bases and 1 base, there was a span of 12 bases. The authors produced TCR alpha and TCR beta cDNA libraries with sample barcodes and UMIs by 5'RACE using constant-segment primers. TCRdb ran MiXCR on the 5' RACE reads and lists one entry per CDR3 protein. The sample holds under 300,000 distinct CDR3 sequences, 8% to 10% seen once. This clonotype has only a few counts. The source is a man aged 18-30 years who had mild COVID-19 (a few samples of this study predate the infection). Cell type and time point are not known. This chain connects TRBV7-9 to TRBJ2-6; D not certain. Sequenced: PBMCs or a T cell subset sorted from them (not recorded which). The DNA for the CDR3 is TGTGCCTACCCTCCGATTTCTGGGGCCAACGTCCTGACTTTC. Its protein product is CAYPPISGANVLTF. Using reference TRBV7-9 and TRBJ2-6 for the parts outside the CDR3, the full variable domain is DTGVSQNPRHKITKRGQNVTFRCDPISEHNRLYWYRQTLGQGPEFLTYFQNEAQLEKSRLLSDRFSAERPKGSFSTLEIQRTEQGDSAMYLCAYPPISGANVLTFGAGSRLTVL.